This TCR beta chain comes out of a study of cytomegalovirus exposure and HLA in healthy donors. Study in general: Around 86 million unique TCRs, all from HLA-typed donors, were included in an early release of the data. Most donors, roughly 84% of over 300 genotyped, fell in the Caucasian-associated ancestry cluster.

Germline assignment: CDR1 LGHNA and CDR2 YSLEER. The CDR3 runs 16 residues. Points from the study as a whole: The investigators catalogued some 150 TCR beta chains as cytomegalovirus-associated. Later analysis suggested most CMV-associated TCR beta chains were HLA-restricted.

PCR primers comprised 60 Vbeta and 13 Jbeta primers. TCRdb's copy holds only in-frame clones and misses some; the assay was immunoSEQ multiplex PCR. The sample yields 180,000 or so clones, 78% seen once. To note about this clone: Its antigen remains unidentified.

The chain is built from TRBV4-3 and TRBJ2-5, with TRBD2 matching 15 bases. The DNA matches TRBJ2-7 better at its end, which makes the J call doubtful. The clonotype was recovered from a female donor in good health and CMV-seronegative. The sequencing sample was made of PBMCs. CDR3 residues: CASSLGGGLAGGEQYF. CDR3 bases: TGCGCCAGCAGCCTCGGGGGGGGACTAGCGGGAGGCGAGCAGTACTTC.